This T cell receptor beta chain emerged from a study of cytomegalovirus exposure and HLA in healthy donors. Study-wide background: The 90 to 150 validation repertoires, a later analysis reported, used the same platform as the roughly 710 first-cohort repertoires. General observations from the study: The study found most TCR sequences rare, yet found some public TCRs in many donors. Researchers reported that a few CMV-associated chains were confirmed in vitro as CMV antigen-specific.

Separation from the approximately 670-subject first cohort characterized the roughly 130-subject validation cohort, to which the donors belonged. Assay used: immunoSEQ multiplex PCR; TCRdb lists only in-frame clones, some missing. The data hold more than 80,000 clones, with about 96% observed a single time. Of note for this clone: Its antigen is not known.

The receptor's source is a woman in her late teens or twenties in good health and CMV-seronegative. The sequenced sample consisted of PBMCs.

The CDR3 DNA is TGCGCCAGCAGCCCTGACTACCTCTCTGGGGCCAACGTCCTGACTTTC. This encodes CASSPDYLSGANVLTF. This chain connects TRBV5-1 to TRBJ2-6; D is perhaps TRBD2 (5 bases). The V end lost 4 bases, the J end lost 0 bases, and 11 bases lay between the germline ends. The CDR3 has 16 amino acids. Germline values: CDR1 SGHRS, CDR2 YFSETQ.